This T cell receptor beta chain came from a study of blood T cells in healthy people across ages. Deletions cut 1 base from V and 7 bases from J, with 16 bases between. This CDR3 spans 15 amino acids. CDR1 LGHNA and CDR2 YSLEER come from the germline V gene. A second about 7 to 11 cycle PCR used barcoded and J-beta primers. TCRdb re-called the 5' RACE reads with MiXCR, one entry per CDR3 protein. The table has 1,800,000 or so distinct CDR3 sequences, about 39% seen once; the top ten hold more than 20%. The sequenced material came from blood. This chain links TRBV4-3 with TRBJ2-5; D may be TRBD2 (5 bases). This sequence was found in a human donor in good health. CDR3 DNA sequence: TGCGCCAGCAGCCAAGGTTCCTGGGGAGCCGGGACCCAGTACTTC. Its translation: CASSQGSWGAGTQYF.